The TCR beta chain under discussion was sequenced for a study of CD8+ T cells in alopecia areata. Study-level results: Lesional scalp, notably in alopecia totalis/universalis, had clonality above that of normal scalp.

The sequencing template was cDNA reverse transcribed from extracted RNA. Profiled with immunoSEQ multiplex PCR; TCRdb holds only in-frame clones, not every one. The repertoire consists of around 250,000 clones, with about 68% occurring once and the leading ten covering approximately 1.2%. With regard to this clone: Antigen specificity is unknown.

This receptor was identified in a human donor with alopecia areata. The sequences come from CD4+ T cells sorted from blood, collected at week 0.

CDR3 region: CASNPSGGAVTDTQYF. CDR3 sequence (DNA): TGTGCCAGCAACCCTAGCGGGGGGGCCGTAACAGATACGCAGTATTTT. The chain combines TRBV4-2 with TRBJ2-3, with 12 nucleotides matching TRBD2. The ends lost 7 bases at V and 3 bases at J; junction bases unmatched: 8. CDR3 length: 16 amino acids. The germline V gene encodes CDR1 LGHNA and CDR2 YNFKEQ.